The source of this T cell receptor beta chain is a study of blood T cell repertoires in COVID-19. Across the whole study: Acute-phase and convalescent COVID-19 samples originated in the United States, Italy and Spain. PBMCs, B-cell-depleted T cells, or T cells were the source of the cDNA or gDNA that made up the material.

Authors' data handling: Amplified reference gene primers provided the basis for estimating nucleated cell counts. Profiling relied on immunoSEQ multiplex PCR, and the TCRdb table lists in-frame clones only, not all of them. That table supplies the V and J calls and clone size; D and trimming were determined from the DNA. Among 150,000 to 200,000 clones listed, about 89% were seen once. This CDR3 is 14 amino acids long. Germline V CDR1 and CDR2: MNHNY, SVGAGI (reference sequence). V trimming: 8 bases; J trimming: 4 bases; junction bases outside the gene matches: 10. The chain links TRBV6-6 to TRBJ1-1, with TRBD1 matching over 7 bases. Sequencing input: peripheral blood. The TCR originated in a man between 65 and 85 years old with acute or convalescent COVID-19. DNA for the CDR3: TGTGCCAGCGCCCTACAGGGGTTGAGCACTGAAGCTTTCTTT. This encodes CASALQGLSTEAFF.